Below are 3 T cell receptor beta chains sequenced from a single sample in a study of PD-L1 blockade in urothelial cancer. Time point defined: pretreatment peripheral blood. Data came from immunoSEQ multiplex PCR; TCRdb stores just in-frame clones and leaves some out. The table records fewer than 40,000 clones, 91% of them present only once. The sample was PBMCs, taken around atezolizumab (anti-PD-L1) treatment. The receptors were gathered from a woman aged 55-70 years with urothelial cancer.

The genes are TRBV14 and TRBJ2-1; D is uncertain. The CDR3 extends over 17 amino acids. The ends were cut back, 2 bases at V and 5 bases at J, with 19 bases in the middle. Per the germline V gene, CDR1 is SGHDN and CDR2 is FVKESK. As DNA, the CDR3 is TGTGCCAGCAGCCAACGTAGAAGCTCCCTAACGGACAATGAGCAGTTCTTC. Amino acids: CASSQRRSSLTDNEQFF.

The rearrangement links TRBV7-3 to TRBJ2-5; TRBD2 matches 7 bases. The CDR3 has 16 residues. Trimming removed 2 bases from V and 4 bases from J; junction bases left unmatched: 10. The germline V gene encodes CDR1 SGHTA and CDR2 FQGTGA. This chain's CDR3 is CASSLSTSEWGETQYF. Written as DNA, the CDR3 is TGTGCCAGCAGCTTATCCACTAGCGAGTGGGGAGAGACCCAGTACTTC.

A single count supports this clone. The V gene is TRBV11-2, the J gene TRBJ2-2, with 7 bases fitting TRBD1. CDR1 and CDR2 from the germline V gene are SGHAT and FQNNGV. The CDR3 is made up of 14 amino acids. V trimming: 4 bases; J trimming: 7 bases; junction bases outside the gene matches: 6. CDR3 residues: CASSSTGVDGELFF. The CDR3 DNA sequence: TGTGCCAGCAGCTCCACAGGGGTCGACGGGGAGCTGTTTTTT.